These T cell receptor beta chains were read from a single sample in a study of blood T cell repertoires in COVID-19. Data came from immunoSEQ multiplex PCR; TCRdb stores just in-frame clones and leaves some out. The sample has 310,000 or so clones, roughly 90% seen once; the top ten hold approximately 11%. The sample consisted of peripheral blood. The receptor source for this set is a woman aged 25 to 39 with COVID-19, enrolled during active disease. CDR3s leave out the opening cysteine and the closing phenylalanine or tryptophan. The order of the fields is V gene, J gene, CDR3 protein.

V: TRBV11-2
J: TRBJ2-7
CDR3: ASSMGQGSEQY

V: TRBV18
J: TRBJ2-3
CDR3: ASSPTGPSGTGTDTQY

V: TRBV24-1
J: TRBJ2-1
CDR3: ATSDQTSGSYNEQF

V: TRBV10-1
J: TRBJ1-1
CDR3: ASSELLTSSLAF

V: TRBV27
J: TRBJ1-3
CDR3: ASSSSGGGNTIY

V: TRBV19
J: TRBJ2-2
CDR3: ASSIEVAGANTGELF

V: TRBV29-1
J: TRBJ1-2
CDR3: SVEEDRATYGYT

V: TRBV4-2
J: TRBJ2-1
CDR3: ASSPAFEREEEDEQF

V: TRBV11-3
J: TRBJ1-2
CDR3: ASSLTGSSNYGYT

V: TRBV4-2
J: TRBJ2-5
CDR3: ASSQDSIEVGTQY

V: TRBV30
J: TRBJ2-7
CDR3: AWSLQGDEQY

V: TRBV7-9
J: TRBJ1-2
CDR3: ASSGPEPERNGYT

V: TRBV6-6
J: TRBJ2-2
CDR3: ASSHLPGELF

V: TRBV29-1
J: TRBJ2-3
CDR3: SVALGPDTQY

V: TRBV2
J: TRBJ2-5
CDR3: ASSPGLAGGRETQY

V: TRBV2
J: TRBJ2-7
CDR3: ASSEGTGGSYEQY

V: TRBV7-9
J: TRBJ2-1
CDR3: ASSPGLAEYNEQF

V: TRBV15
J: TRBJ2-5
CDR3: ATSRDQLGETQY

V: TRBV2
J: TRBJ2-3
CDR3: ASSTPSGSPDTQY

V: TRBV18
J: TRBJ1-3
CDR3: ASSPNLIGSSGNTIY

V: TRBV27
J: TRBJ1-5
CDR3: ASSSGNQPQH

V: TRBV5-4
J: TRBJ2-7
CDR3: ASSLPGQGVYEQY

V: TRBV27
J: TRBJ1-5
CDR3: ASSSRLDRDQPQH

V: TRBV18
J: TRBJ1-2
CDR3: ASAASRQGGGYT

V: TRBV27
J: TRBJ1-2
CDR3: ASRDRGANYGYT

V: TRBV11-2
J: TRBJ2-3
CDR3: ASSLPAGGFGTDTQY

V: TRBV19
J: TRBJ1-6
CDR3: ASSSGDEYNSPLH

V: TRBV4-2
J: TRBJ2-2
CDR3: ASSQVGAGGDTGELF

V: TRBV28
J: TRBJ2-7
CDR3: ASSPRRGAGPSYEQY

V: TRBV5-4
J: TRBJ2-2
CDR3: ASSFWTGHYHLANTGELF

V: TRBV9
J: TRBJ2-5
CDR3: ASSVLAGYQETQY

V: TRBV6-5
J: TRBJ1-1
CDR3: ASSPQTGNTEAF

V: TRBV7-9
J: TRBJ1-1
CDR3: ASSSTAVNTEAF

V: TRBV5-1
J: TRBJ1-2
CDR3: ASSLVPGVRRGYT

V: TRBV5-6
J: TRBJ2-3
CDR3: ASTEQGRRTDTQY